Ten or more counts support the clone carrying this T cell receptor beta chain. This specimen comes from a study of blood T cells in healthy people across ages. Study-wide background: For every two T cells, template switching captured about one barcoded beta molecule.

Deletions cut 0 bases from V and 8 bases from J, with 16 bases between. Germline CDR1 is DFQATT and CDR2 is SNEGSKA (reference sequence). The CDR3 totals 15 residues. The second PCR ran roughly 7 to 12 cycles with a sample-barcoded 5' primer and J-beta primers. TCRdb passed the 5' RACE reads through MiXCR, listing each CDR3 protein once. Of about a million distinct CDR3 sequences listed, around 48% are singletons. Every participating donor contributed 7.5 to 10 milliliters of peripheral blood through a draw. The chain recombines TRBV20-1 with TRBJ1-4, with D unclear. The clonotype was recovered from a man aged 30 to 39 in good health. Specimen: blood. The CDR3 region has the DNA TGCAGTGCTAGAGATAAGACACAGTCCCCGGAAAAACTGTTTTTT. Translation: CSARDKTQSPEKLFF.